This TCR beta chain was sequenced for a study of technical replicates of blood from a handful of donors (dated by TCRdb to the late 2010s). This clone was observed once. The target of this receptor is not known. Base qualities are missing; no much larger clone stands one base away. The protocol used for the library was the immunoSEQ multiplex PCR assay. This is the immuneACCESS table as TCRdb keeps it, with only in-frame sequences that have V and J called. A part of the clones is gone; compared with another copy, unresolved V genes explain less than half, and the rest is unexplained. The sample table holds under 95,000 clones, of which around 94% were seen once. The top ten clonotypes cover roughly 0.25% of the sample. CDR1 MNHEY and CDR2 SVGAGI were looked up in the germline V gene. Ends trimmed: V by 6 bases, J by 6 bases; bases unmatched to a gene: 8. From its cysteine to its phenylalanine, the CDR3 spans 14 amino acids. Just the 42-base CDR3 DNA is kept, in frame starting at base 1.

Sequencing was carried out using T cells isolated from PBMCs. The source of this sequence is a human donor in good health. The rearranged chain carries TRBV6-5 and TRBJ2-3, and TRBD2 matches 8 of the central bases. The sequenced DNA is TGTGCCAGCAGGAGTTTAGCGGGATCGGATACGCAGTATTTT. The resulting protein is CASRSLAGSDTQYF.